Below are 24 T cell receptor beta chains sequenced from a single sample in a study of control samples from healthy donors and cancer patients. Some clones are missing from TCRdb's copy, which holds only in-frame ones; the method was immunoSEQ multiplex PCR. The sample records more than 25,000 clones, around 91% being singletons. Input material: PBMCs. Receptors originate from a man aged 45 to 65 with lung cancer.

V gene TRBV18 combines with J gene TRBJ1-2; no clear D gene. The CDR3 runs to 13 residues. V was trimmed by 0 bases and J by 7 bases, leaving 9 bases between them. Per germline, CDR1 KGHSH and CDR2 LQKENI. The CDR3 nucleotides are TGTGCCAGCTCACCACCCGCGGTAACTGGCTACACCTTC. This gives the protein CASSPPAVTGYTF.

This clone was seen a few times. The J gene is TRBJ1-1, the V gene TRBV5-6; weak D call: TRBD1 (5 bases). With 4 bases removed from V and 7 bases from J, the gap between germline ends came to 17 bases. Per the germline V gene, CDR1 is SGHDT and CDR2 is YYEEEE. The CDR3 sequence is 14 residues long. In nucleotides, the CDR3 is TGTGCCAGCAGCGGGACCTGGGGGGGTCTTGAAGCTTTCTTT. It yields the protein CASSGTWGGLEAFF.

The chain carries TRBV19 and TRBJ1-1; D is unclear. V lost 6 bases and J 1 base, leaving 12 bases between the germline ends. This CDR3 contains 14 residues. Germline loops: CDR1 LNHDA, CDR2 SQIVND (reference sequence). DNA of the CDR3: TGTGCCAGTAGGATTTGGCGGGCGAACACTGAAGCTTTCTTT. Residues: CASRIWRANTEAFF. The full variable domain, in which reference TRBV19 and TRBJ1-1 provide the parts outside the CDR3, is DGGITQSPKYLFRKEGQNVTLSCEQNLNHDAMYWYRQDPGQGLRLIYYSQIVNDFQKGDIAEGYSVSREKKESFPLTVTSAQKNPTAFYLCASRIWRANTEAFFGQGTRLTVV.

About this clone: Other nucleotide sequences in the sample specify the same CDR3. Here the CDR3 DNA reads TGTGCCAGCAGTGTTTCAGGGAACTATGGCTACACCTTC. The encoded protein is CASSVSGNYGYTF. The J gene is TRBJ1-2, the V gene TRBV2, with D perhaps TRBD1 (5 bases). CDR3 length: 13 residues. The germline V gene has CDR1 SNHLY and CDR2 FYNNEI. V lost 4 bases, J lost 2 bases, and 8 bases lay in between.

This clone showed up just once. The genes are TRBV10-3 and TRBJ1-1, with no clear D. The CDR3 is 13 amino acids. Trimming cost V 6 bases and J 1 base, with 9 bases left between them. Per germline, CDR1 ENHRY and CDR2 SYGVKD. CDR3 protein: CAISNGQNTEAFF. Here the CDR3 DNA reads TGTGCCATCAGCAATGGCCAGAACACTGAAGCTTTCTTT.

The rearrangement joins TRBV25-1 to TRBJ2-2; 11 nucleotides match TRBD2. The length of the CDR3 is 16 residues. The germline V gene encodes CDR1 MGHDK and CDR2 SYGVNS. The CDR3 DNA is TGTGCTTCTGGGGCTAGCGGGGGGACGAACACCGGGGAGCTGTTTTTT. It codes for CASGASGGTNTGELFF.

The chain has TRBV6-4 and TRBJ2-3, with a possible D match to TRBD2 (7 bases). Germline V lookup: CDR1 MRHNA, CDR2 SNTAGT. This CDR3 has 14 amino acids. The germline V and J ends were trimmed by 6 bases and 5 bases, with 15 bases remaining between them. The CDR3 reads CASSAGGGVDTQYF. The CDR3, as DNA: TGTGCCAGCAGCGCAGGAGGGGGGGTAGATACGCAGTATTTT.

The rearrangement links TRBV27 to TRBJ2-7; D unclear. V lost 0 bases to trimming and J lost 3 bases, with 6 bases between them. The CDR3 length is 13 residues. Germline-derived CDR1 and CDR2 are MNHEY and SMNVEV (reference sequence). CDR3 amino acids: CASSLSVGYEQYF. CDR3 bases: TGTGCCAGCAGTTTATCCGTCGGCTACGAGCAGTACTTC.

V is TRBV5-6 and J is TRBJ2-1; D is undetermined. This CDR3 is built from 17 residues. From germline, CDR1 is SGHDT and CDR2 YYEEEE. Trimming stripped 0 bases from V and 0 bases from J, with 13 bases between. The DNA for the CDR3 is TGTGCCAGCAGCTTGGATCTCTACCGAAGCTCCTACAATGAGCAGTTCTTC. This encodes CASSLDLYRSSYNEQFF. Combining the CDR3 with reference TRBV5-6 and TRBJ2-1 gives the whole variable domain DAGVTQSPTHLIKTRGQQVTLRCSPKSGHDTVSWYQQALGQGPQFIFQYYEEEERQRGNFPDRFSGHQFPNYSSELNVNALLLGDSALYLCASSLDLYRSSYNEQFFGPGTRLTVL.

The rearrangement links TRBV11-2 to TRBJ2-6, with D unclear. The CDR3 length is 14 residues. Germline V lookup: CDR1 SGHAT, CDR2 FQNNGV. V lost 4 bases and J lost 1, with 5 bases in between. The CDR3 here is CASSYGSGANVLTF. The CDR3 DNA sequence: TGTGCCAGCAGCTATGGATCTGGGGCCAACGTCCTGACTTTC.

The V and J genes are TRBV4-3 and TRBJ1-1, with D hard to call. With 0 bases removed from V and 5 bases from J, the gap between germline ends came to 13 bases. Germline V CDR1 and CDR2: LGHNA, YSLEER. CDR3 size: 15 residues. This CDR3 reads CASSQDNSRTTEAFF. CDR3 nucleotides: TGCGCCAGCAGCCAAGATAATTCTCGCACGACTGAAGCTTTCTTT.

The chain joins TRBV30 to TRBJ1-1; a weak D match, TRBD1 (5 bases). The CDR3 spans 15 residues. The germline CDR1 and CDR2 sequences are GTSNPN and SVGIG (reference sequence). V dropped 2 bases and J dropped 0 bases, with 13 bases sitting between them. The CDR3 protein is CAWSSAGAMNTEAFF. The DNA of the CDR3 is TGTGCCTGGAGTTCGGCCGGGGCTATGAACACTGAAGCTTTCTTT.

This chain links TRBV10-3 with TRBJ1-2; no firm D call. The germline gives CDR1 ENHRY, CDR2 SYGVKD. The CDR3 totals 15 residues. Trimming took 2 bases from V and 7 from J, leaving 17 bases between them. The CDR3 here is CAISETLGQSGGYTF. The DNA for the CDR3 is TGTGCCATCAGTGAGACCCTTGGGCAGTCAGGTGGCTACACCTTC.

The chain employs TRBV5-1 and TRBJ2-5; D is ambiguous. CDR3 length equals 14 residues. V dropped 4 bases and J dropped 2 bases, with 12 bases sitting between them. Germline lookup yields CDR1 SGHRS and CDR2 YFSETQ. The CDR3 DNA reads TGCGCCAGCAGCCCTTGGACCATTCAAGAGACCCAGTACTTC. Protein product: CASSPWTIQETQYF.

V gene TRBV28 combines with J gene TRBJ2-5, with a weak D call TRBD2 (5 bases). The germline gives CDR1 MDHEN, CDR2 SYDVKM. The CDR3 totals 14 residues. V was cut by 6 bases and J by 2 bases, with 13 bases left in between. CDR3 nucleotide sequence: TGTGCCAGCAGACCTCTCGGGATGCAAGAGACCCAGTACTTC. Translating it yields CASRPLGMQETQYF.

This clone came up once. This sequence joins TRBV9 and TRBJ2-1; 10 bases agree with TRBD2. CDR3 length equals 18 residues. Germline values: CDR1 SGDLS, CDR2 YYNGEE. J was trimmed by 0 bases and V by 0 bases; bases with no gene match: 6. The CDR3 sequence is CASSVGLAGAPSYNEQFF. The CDR3 DNA reads TGTGCCAGCAGCGTAGGGCTAGCGGGGGCTCCCTCCTACAATGAGCAGTTCTTC.

The chain recombines TRBV9 with TRBJ2-1; D is ambiguous. V was shortened by 1 base and J by 6 bases, with 8 bases between the two germline ends. Germline lookup yields CDR1 SGDLS and CDR2 YYNGEE. The CDR3 contains 13 residues. DNA of the CDR3: TGTGCCAGCAGCGTACACCCTCCCAATGAGCAGTTCTTC. This encodes CASSVHPPNEQFF. Full variable domain (outside the CDR3, taken from reference TRBV9 and TRBJ2-1): DSGVTQTPKHLITATGQRVTLRCSPRSGDLSVYWYQQSLDQGLQFLIQYYNGEERAKGNILERFSAQQFPDLHSELNLSSLELGDSALYFCASSVHPPNEQFFGPGTRLTVL.

CDR3 coding DNA: TGTGCCAGTAGTATAGGGGGCGCGGTTACTGGGGCCAACGTCCTGACTTTC. Its protein is CASSIGGAVTGANVLTF. The J gene is TRBJ2-6, the V gene TRBV19; the D gene is possibly TRBD1 (5 bases). Per germline, CDR1 LNHDA and CDR2 SQIVND (reference sequence). Trimming cost V 1 base and J 2 bases, with 12 bases left between them. This CDR3 comprises 17 residues. The full variable domain, its missing parts supplied by reference TRBV19 and TRBJ2-6, is DGGITQSPKYLFRKEGQNVTLSCEQNLNHDAMYWYRQDPGQGLRLIYYSQIVNDFQKGDIAEGYSVSREKKESFPLTVTSAQKNPTAFYLCASSIGGAVTGANVLTFGAGSRLTVL.

The chain recombines TRBV10-3 with TRBJ1-3, with D unclear. CDR1 and CDR2 (germline): ENHRY, SYGVKD. Trimming removed 11 bases at V and 2 bases at J, with 16 bases between. The CDR3 runs 14 residues. The CDR3 DNA reads as TGTGCCTCCGGAGAGACTGACACTGGAAACACCATATATTTT. This sequence encodes CASGETDTGNTIYF.

This clone has only one observation. The chain joins TRBV7-2 to TRBJ1-2, with unresolved D. The CDR3 has 14 amino acids. CDR1 and CDR2 (germline): SGHTA, FQGNSA. Trimming cost V 0 bases and J 7 bases, with 12 bases left between them. DNA for the CDR3: TGTGCCAGCAGCTTAGCACGGCTGGGTGGTGGCTACACCTTC. It specifies CASSLARLGGGYTF. Looking up the rest from reference TRBV7-2 and TRBJ1-2 gives the full variable domain: GAGVSQSPSNKVTEKGKDVELRCDPISGHTALYWYRQSLGQGLEFLIYFQGNSAPDKSGLPSDRFSAERTGGSVSTLTIQRTQQEDSAVYLCASSLARLGGGYTFGSGTRLTVV.

This clone occurred a few times. The chain is built from TRBV11-2 and TRBJ2-7, with TRBD2 matching over 10 bases. Germline-derived CDR1 and CDR2 are SGHAT and FQNNGV. V trimming: 5 bases; J trimming: 3 bases; junction bases outside the gene matches: 7. The CDR3 runs to 15 residues. CDR3 region: CASSPLAGLHYEQYF. CDR3 coding DNA: TGTGCCAGCAGCCCACTAGCGGGATTACACTACGAGCAGTACTTC.

The V gene is TRBV7-8, the J gene TRBJ2-1; the match to TRBD2 covers 7 bases. The CDR3 is 17 amino acids. The J segment lost 9 bases and the V segment lost 5 bases, leaving 19 bases of the junction unmatched. Germline-derived CDR1 and CDR2 are SGHVS and FQNEAQ. The CDR3 DNA follows: TGTGCCAGCAGCGAGTCCACAGCAAGCGGGGTTCAAGGTGAGCAGTTCTTC. Translation: CASSESTASGVQGEQFF.

This chain uses TRBV5-1 with TRBJ1-1; D perhaps matches TRBD1 (5 bases). Germline assignment: CDR1 SGHRS and CDR2 YFSETQ. CDR3 length equals 15 residues. V lost 0 bases, J lost 4 bases, and 13 bases lay in between. DNA of the CDR3: TGCGCCAGCAGCTTGGTAGGGACCCATGGCACTGAAGCTTTCTTT. As protein: CASSLVGTHGTEAFF.

The chain has TRBV6-2 or TRBV6-3 and TRBJ2-3; D is tentatively TRBD1 or TRBD2 (6 bases each). This CDR3 has 18 residues. Germline V lookup: CDR1 MNHEY, CDR2 SVGEGT. V gave up 5 bases and J gave up 3 bases, with 24 bases separating them. The CDR3 DNA sequence: TGTGCCAGCAGTCCCCACTCCCCCGGGGGCCAGGGGACAGATACGCAGTATTTT. Its translation: CASSPHSPGGQGTDTQYF.